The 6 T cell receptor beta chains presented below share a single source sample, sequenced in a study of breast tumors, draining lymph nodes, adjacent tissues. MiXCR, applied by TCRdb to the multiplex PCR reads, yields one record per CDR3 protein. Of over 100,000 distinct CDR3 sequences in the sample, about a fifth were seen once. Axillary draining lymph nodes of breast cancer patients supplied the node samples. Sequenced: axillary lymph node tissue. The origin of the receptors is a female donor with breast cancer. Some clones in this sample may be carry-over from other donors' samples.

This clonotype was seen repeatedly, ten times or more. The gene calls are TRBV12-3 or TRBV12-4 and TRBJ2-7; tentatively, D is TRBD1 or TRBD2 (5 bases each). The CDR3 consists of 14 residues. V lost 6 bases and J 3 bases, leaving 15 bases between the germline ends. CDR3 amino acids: CASRPSGRGYEQYF. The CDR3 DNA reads TGTGCCAGCAGGCCCTCGGGACGGGGCTACGAGCAGTACTTC.

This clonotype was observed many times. CDR3 nucleotide sequence: TGTGCCAGCAGCCATAAAATAGCGGGAGTCTACGAGCAGTACTTC. This encodes CASSHKIAGVYEQYF. The chain has TRBV7-8 and TRBJ2-7; TRBD2 aligns across 9 bases. The CDR3 is made up of 15 amino acids. With V trimmed by 5 bases and J by 3 bases, 8 bases remained unmatched. CDR1 is SGHVS and CDR2 is FQNEAQ in the germline V gene.

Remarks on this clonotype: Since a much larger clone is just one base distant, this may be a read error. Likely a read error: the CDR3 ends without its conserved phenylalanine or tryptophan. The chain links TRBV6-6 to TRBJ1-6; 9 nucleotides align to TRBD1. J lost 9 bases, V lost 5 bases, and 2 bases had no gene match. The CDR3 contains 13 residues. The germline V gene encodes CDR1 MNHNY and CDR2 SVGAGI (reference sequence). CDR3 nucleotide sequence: TGTGCCAGCAGTCCGGACAGGGGTTCACCCCTCCACCTT. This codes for CASSPDRGSPLHL.

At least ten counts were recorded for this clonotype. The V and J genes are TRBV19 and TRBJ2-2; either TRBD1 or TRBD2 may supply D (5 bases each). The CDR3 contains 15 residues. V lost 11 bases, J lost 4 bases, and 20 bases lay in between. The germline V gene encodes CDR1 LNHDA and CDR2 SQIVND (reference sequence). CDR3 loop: CASKSGTQATGELFF. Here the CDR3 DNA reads TGTGCCTCCAAATCCGGGACGCAGGCCACCGGGGAGCTGTTTTTT.

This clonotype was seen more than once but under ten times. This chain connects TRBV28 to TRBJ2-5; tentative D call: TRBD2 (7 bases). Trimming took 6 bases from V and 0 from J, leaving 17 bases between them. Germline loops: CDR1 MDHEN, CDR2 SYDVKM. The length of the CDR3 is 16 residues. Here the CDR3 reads CASSPRGGGDQETQYF. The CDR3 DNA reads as TGTGCCAGCAGCCCGAGGGGGGGAGGGGACCAAGAGACCCAGTACTTC.

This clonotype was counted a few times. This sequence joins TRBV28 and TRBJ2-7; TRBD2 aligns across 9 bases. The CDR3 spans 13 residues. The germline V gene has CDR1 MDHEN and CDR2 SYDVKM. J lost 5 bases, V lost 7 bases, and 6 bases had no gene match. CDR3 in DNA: TGTGCCAGCAAAGCGGGGGGTGGGGACGAGCAGTACTTC. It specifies CASKAGGGDEQYF.